What follows describes a single TCR beta chain. This record belongs to a study of blood T cells in healthy people across ages. Study context: There was about one barcoded beta molecule captured by template switching per two T cells.

CDR3 length: 14 residues. CDR1 is MNHEY and CDR2 is SVGAGI in the germline V gene. V was clipped by 6 bases and J by 4 bases; unmatched bases: 8. A second about 6 to 12 cycle PCR used barcoded and J-beta primers. TCRdb processed the 5' RACE reads anew with MiXCR; each CDR3 protein has one entry. The table lists about 800,000 distinct CDR3 sequences, roughly 25% of them singletons, with approximately 3.7% in the top ten. The sample also formed part of further work on T cells of mothers and their children.

The sequencing sample was made of blood. The TCR originated in a boy aged 10-17 years in good health. The chain joins TRBV6-5 to TRBJ2-7; 8 bases align to TRBD1. The CDR3 DNA reads TGTGCCAGCAGCCTCCGGACAGGGATATACGAGCAGTACTTC. Amino acids: CASSLRTGIYEQYF.